A selection of T cell receptor beta chains follows, all from one sample in a study of blood T cell repertoires in COVID-19. Clones were read by immunoSEQ multiplex PCR, and TCRdb kept only the in-frame ones, dropping some. The sample lists 150,000 or so clones; approximately 85% were seen once. The material sequenced was peripheral blood. The receptor source for this set is a woman in her forties or fifties with COVID-19, enrolled during active disease. Each CDR3 is given with its conserved first and last residue.

TRBJ1-1 | TRBV14 | CASSRTRDTEAFF
TRBJ2-1 | TRBV6-2/TRBV6-3 | CASSYDSTSYNEQFF
TRBJ2-2 | TRBV4-2 | CASSQTSGELSTGELFF
TRBJ2-2 | TRBV7-3 | CASSPTGSTGELFF
TRBJ1-2 | TRBV9 | CASSTLGTSYGYTF
TRBJ2-2 | TRBV25-1 | CASSVNYPGQGSTGELFF
TRBJ1-1 | TRBV30 | CAWRGGTGRSEAFF
TRBJ2-3 | TRBV28 | CASSPGARTDTQYF
TRBJ2-3 | TRBV5-1 | CASSIQAGSDTQYF
TRBJ2-5 | TRBV28 | CASRDPLRGAQETQYF
TRBJ1-1 | TRBV5-4 | CASSLEGQGPSGEAFF
TRBJ1-6 | TRBV3-1/TRBV3-2 | CASSQEAAYNSPLHF
TRBJ1-1 | TRBV5-4 | CASSATGVLNTEAFF
TRBJ2-5 | TRBV4-1 | CASSPGRETQYF
TRBJ2-2 | TRBV11-2 | CASSLDLSGLAGNTGELFF
TRBJ1-6 | TRBV3-1/TRBV3-2 | CASSQTSGGGSPLHF
TRBJ1-5 | TRBV2 | CAGRDSGNQPQHF
TRBJ2-2 | TRBV6-5 | CASGDTNTGELFF
TRBJ2-5 | TRBV5-1 | CASSSRGNQETQYF
TRBJ2-7 | TRBV27 | CASSLSGVAGGPSSYEQYF
TRBJ1-4 | TRBV6-6 | CASSYGQGLGNEKLFF
TRBJ2-7 | TRBV6-5 | CASSRGQEYEQYF
TRBJ2-7 | TRBV18 | CASSPSLRDRGSDEQYF
TRBJ2-7 | TRBV14 | CASSQGHGPYEQYF
TRBJ1-6 | TRBV2 | CASIGGLDGNSPLHF
TRBJ2-4 | TRBV7-2 | CASSLGGGSLAKNIQYF
TRBJ2-4 | TRBV10-3 | CAISESGSGEKNIQYF
TRBJ1-3 | TRBV2 | CASTVPTDFSGNTIYF
TRBJ1-1 | TRBV2 | CASSGQGASSTEAFF
TRBJ1-1 | TRBV11-2 | CASSLGRGLTEAFF
TRBJ2-1 | TRBV11-2 | CASSLDIVTLYNEQFF
TRBJ1-5 | TRBV28 | CASTRTGGAVYSNQPQHF
TRBJ1-1 | TRBV2 | CASSVGQGGDTEAFF